A single sample gave rise to the 30 T cell receptor beta chains below, sequenced in a study of T cell responses to AZD1222 COVID-19 vaccine. The data were produced by immunoSEQ multiplex PCR, yet TCRdb's version contains in-frame clones alone and is incomplete. The sample lists 200,000 or so clones, roughly 91% occurring once. Sequenced material: peripheral blood, taken on day 0 of MenACWY control vaccination. Receptor source: an adult in good health.

The V gene is TRBV28, the J gene TRBJ1-4, with 7 bases fitting TRBD1. There are 15 residues in the CDR3. Germline assignment: CDR1 MDHEN and CDR2 SYDVKM. V lost 5 bases and J lost 7; bases outside the gene matches: 10. The CDR3 DNA reads as TGTGCCAGCAGTGGGAGGACAGGCCGGATTGAAAAACTGTTTTTT. The encoded protein is CASSGRTGRIEKLFF.

The V and J genes are TRBV5-8 and TRBJ1-4; unclear D gene. The CDR3 contains 15 residues. CDR1 is SGHTS and CDR2 is YDEGEE in the germline V gene. Trimming stripped 4 bases from V and 3 bases from J, with 13 bases between. CDR3 nucleotide sequence: TGTGCCAGCAGCCTTATCGATGGGGCTAATGAAAAACTGTTTTTT. Amino acid sequence: CASSLIDGANEKLFF.

The rearrangement uses TRBV24-1 and TRBJ2-1; 12 nucleotides line up with TRBD1. V gave up 4 bases and J gave up 8 bases; unmatched junction bases: 8. Germline CDR1 and CDR2: KGHDR and SFDVKD. The CDR3 extends over 16 amino acids. CDR3 nucleotides: TGTGCCACCAGTGAGGGGGACAGGGGGCTTTGGTATGAGCAGTTCTTC. Its translation: CATSEGDRGLWYEQFF.

This sequence joins TRBV30 and TRBJ2-7; D tentatively reads TRBD1 or TRBD2 (6 bases each). Germline lookup yields CDR1 GTSNPN and CDR2 SVGIG (reference sequence). Trimming removed 3 bases at V and 6 bases at J, with 21 bases between. This CDR3 comprises 15 residues. This CDR3 is CAWRQRLGGPVEQYF. Written as DNA, the CDR3 is TGTGCCTGGAGACAGCGATTAGGGGGGCCGGTCGAGCAGTACTTC. Full variable domain (missing parts from reference TRBV30 and TRBJ2-7): SQTIHQWPATLVQPVGSPLSLECTVEGTSNPNLYWYRQAAGRGLQLLFYSVGIGQISSEVPQNLSASRPQDRQFILSSKKLLLSDSGFYLCAWRQRLGGPVEQYFGPGTRLTVT.

Concerning this clone itself: One end of the junction is discordant with germline, which a read error may explain. The chain links TRBV3-1 (or the pseudogene TRBV3-2) to TRBJ1-2, with 9 positions matching TRBD1. Per germline, CDR1 LGHDT and CDR2 YNNKEL (reference sequence). There are 15 residues in the CDR3. CDR3 sequence reads: CASSQSGGPGQGYLF. CDR3 bases: TGTGCCAGCAGCCAAAGTGGAGGACCGGGACAGGGTTATCTTTTC.

V and J are TRBV2 and TRBJ2-2; D is ambiguous. V was shortened by 4 bases and J by 5 bases, with 8 bases between the two germline ends. Germline V CDR1 and CDR2: SNHLY, FYNNEI. The CDR3 is 13 amino acids. CDR3 amino acids: CASSGTGTGELFF. CDR3 DNA: TGTGCCAGCAGTGGGACCGGGACCGGGGAGCTGTTTTTT.

This clone came up once. The chain carries TRBV11-1 and TRBJ1-3, with unresolved D. The CDR3 spans 14 residues. The germline CDR1 and CDR2 sequences are SGHAT and FQDESV (reference sequence). V was pared by 7 bases and J by 0 bases, with 10 bases between. The CDR3 sequence: CASTKGSSGNTIYF. The CDR3 DNA follows: TGTGCCAGCACCAAGGGAAGCTCTGGAAACACCATATATTTT.

The rearrangement joins TRBV28 to TRBJ2-2; D may correspond to TRBD1 or TRBD2 (7 bases each). Germline values: CDR1 MDHEN, CDR2 SYDVKM. V gave up 4 bases and J gave up 5 bases, with 17 bases separating them. The CDR3 consists of 16 residues. The CDR3 region has the DNA TGTGCCAGCAGTTCAGGGGGGGCGGATGGAACCGGGGAGCTGTTTTTT. Protein product: CASSSGGADGTGELFF.

The CDR3 bases are TGTGCCAGCACCCGTCTGGGACAGGGATACAGCACAGATACGCAGTATTTT. This gives the protein CASTRLGQGYSTDTQYF. The rearrangement joins TRBV2 to TRBJ2-3; 9 bases match TRBD1. CDR1 SNHLY and CDR2 FYNNEI come from the germline V gene. The CDR3 length is 17 residues. V shed 7 bases, J shed 0 bases, and the junction held 11 bases outside the gene matches.

The chain links TRBV29-1 to TRBJ1-2; no reliable D call. There are 12 residues in the CDR3. CDR1 is SQVTM and CDR2 is ANQGSEA in the germline V gene. Here the CDR3 DNA reads TGCGGAGTGGGTGGGCAGAACTATGGCTACACCTTC. Its protein product is CGVGGQNYGYTF. The full variable domain, completed using reference TRBV29-1 and TRBJ1-2, is SAVISQKPSRDICQRGTSLTIQCQVDSQVTMMFWYRQQPGQSLTLIATANQGSEATYESGFVIDKFPISRPNLTFSTLTVSNMSPEDSSIYLCGVGGQNYGYTFGSGTRLTVV.

The CDR3 DNA reads TGTGCCAGCAGTTCTCATGAGAAGGTCACTGAAGCTTTCTTT. This gives the protein CASSSHEKVTEAFF. The chain links TRBV6-5 to TRBJ1-1; unclear D gene. Germline V gene lookup returns CDR1 MNHEY and CDR2 SVGAGI. This CDR3 region has 14 residues. The V gene lost 4 bases and the J gene lost 4 bases, with 13 bases spanning the gap.

This chain links TRBV5-1 with TRBJ1-4; the D gene is possibly TRBD1 (5 bases). The V and J ends lost 6 bases and 5 bases respectively, with 17 bases between them. This CDR3 has 15 residues. Germline V lookup: CDR1 SGHRS, CDR2 YFSETQ. CDR3 sequence reads: CASNSGTANNEKLFF. The CDR3 DNA is TGCGCCAGCAATTCCGGGACCGCCAACAATGAAAAACTGTTTTTT. The variable domain in full, with the rest retrieved from reference TRBV5-1 and TRBJ1-4, is KAGVTQTPRYLIKTRGQQVTLSCSPISGHRSVSWYQQTPGQGLQFLFEYFSETQRNKGNFPGRFSGRQFSNSRSEMNVSTLELGDSALYLCASNSGTANNEKLFFGSGTQLSVL.

The chain uses TRBV24-1 and TRBJ2-1; a weak D match, TRBD1 (5 bases). This CDR3 has 12 residues. Between the trimmed V and J ends, which lost 5 bases and 7 bases, there was a span of 8 bases. Germline assignment: CDR1 KGHDR and CDR2 SFDVKD. The CDR3 bases are TGTGCCACCAGTGCCAGGACAAATGAGCAGTTCTTC. Its protein is CATSARTNEQFF.

The genes are TRBV6-5 and TRBJ1-1; D ambiguous. CDR1 is MNHEY, CDR2 SVGAGI, per germline. The V end was cut by 7 bases, the J end by 5 bases, with 17 bases between. This CDR3 has 14 residues. The CDR3 loop reads CASTARLPRTEAFF. The CDR3 region has the DNA TGTGCCAGCACCGCCCGACTCCCGAGGACTGAAGCTTTCTTT.

This rearrangement joins TRBV6-5 to TRBJ1-1, with 8 bases fitting TRBD1. The CDR3 runs to 13 residues. The V gene's germline CDR1 is MNHEY and CDR2 SVGAGI. The DNA for the CDR3 is TGTGCTACCAAACCCACAGGGGGCACTGAAGCTTTCTTT. Translation gives CATKPTGGTEAFF.

The chain employs TRBV5-1 and TRBJ1-2; D is perhaps TRBD1 (6 bases). V lost 4 bases to trimming and J lost 8 bases, with 18 bases between them. The CDR3 sequence is 14 residues long. Per the germline V gene, CDR1 is SGHRS and CDR2 is YFSETQ. The CDR3 bases are TGCGCCAGCAGCCCCGTTCAGGGGATGGAGGGCTACACCTTC. Protein product: CASSPVQGMEGYTF.

This clone has more than one count but fewer than ten. The V gene is TRBV5-1, the J gene TRBJ2-5; D not resolved. The CDR3 loop spans 12 amino acids. CDR1 is SGHRS and CDR2 is YFSETQ in the germline V gene. V lost 3 bases to trimming and J lost 0 bases, with 3 bases between them. CDR3 nucleotides: TGCGCCAGCAGCTGGGACCAAGAGACCCAGTACTTC. It codes for CASSWDQETQYF.

V gene TRBV5-3 combines with J gene TRBJ1-2; TRBD1 matches 8 bases. TRBV5-3 falls under the ORF class, with uncertain function. After removal of 0 bases from V and 3 bases from J, the junction contained 7 bases not matched to a gene. The CDR3 has 16 amino acids. The CDR3: CARSLDRGCLDYGYTF. As DNA, the CDR3 is TGTGCCAGAAGCTTGGACAGGGGGTGTCTTGACTATGGCTACACCTTC.

The chain recombines TRBV5-4 with TRBJ1-6; D gene unclear. Germline V lookup: CDR1 SGHNT, CDR2 YYREEE (reference sequence). Trimming took off 4 bases at V and 9 bases at J, with 17 bases between the two ends. The CDR3 has 15 residues. CDR3 bases: TGTGCCAGCAGCCTTGGGTCCGGACTTAGTTCACCCCTCCACTTT. Translating it yields CASSLGSGLSSPLHF.

The sample holds one count of this clone. The genes are TRBV19 and TRBJ2-1, with 8 bases identical to TRBD1. This CDR3 region has 16 residues. Unmatched junction bases numbered 11, after V lost 5 bases and J lost 5 bases. Per the germline V gene, CDR1 is LNHDA and CDR2 is SQIVND (reference sequence). CDR3 nucleotide sequence: TGTGCCAGTAGTTTACCCGGGACAGGTCAACACAATGAGCAGTTCTTC. Translating it yields CASSLPGTGQHNEQFF.

The genes are TRBV28 and TRBJ1-5, with a possible D match to TRBD1 (5 bases). Germline CDR1 MDHEN, CDR2 SYDVKM. There are 16 residues in the CDR3. Trimming pared 6 bases from V and 0 bases from J, leaving 15 bases between. This CDR3 is CASSPIYDSSNQPQHF. The CDR3, as DNA: TGTGCCAGCAGCCCCATTTACGACAGTAGCAATCAGCCCCAGCATTTT.

The CDR3 nucleotides read TGCGCCAGCAGCTTGGCGACAGGGGAGGGTGGCTACACCTTC. Encoded protein: CASSLATGEGGYTF. The chain uses TRBV5-1 and TRBJ1-2; 8 positions agree with TRBD1. The CDR3 sequence is 14 residues long. Germline V gene lookup returns CDR1 SGHRS and CDR2 YFSETQ. The V segment lost 0 bases and the J segment 7 bases; nucleotides outside the gene matches: 5.

The chain combines TRBV5-1 with TRBJ2-2; 8 bases map to TRBD1. The CDR3 loop spans 15 amino acids. The ends lost 4 bases at V and 4 bases at J; junction bases unmatched: 6. Looked up from germline, CDR1 is SGHRS and CDR2 is YFSETQ. The CDR3 region has the DNA TGCGCCAGCAGCATACAGGGGGTTGGCACCGGGGAGCTGTTTTTT. Its protein product is CASSIQGVGTGELFF.

V is TRBV11-3 and J is TRBJ2-2; no definite D call. Between the trimmed V and J ends, which lost 1 base and 1 base, there was a span of 1 base. This CDR3 is 13 amino acids long. Germline CDR1 reads SGHNT; CDR2 reads YENEEA. The CDR3 sequence is CASSLVNTGELFF. Written as DNA, the CDR3 is TGTGCCAGCAGCTTAGTGAACACCGGGGAGCTGTTTTTT.

The J gene is TRBJ1-6, the V gene TRBV7-3, with D hard to call. Germline-derived CDR1 and CDR2 are SGHTA and FQGTGA. V lost 5 bases and J lost 9, with 11 bases in between. The CDR3 has 13 residues. The CDR3 DNA sequence: TGTGCCAGCAGCCCAACTCCGCGTTCACCCCTCCACTTT. This sequence encodes CASSPTPRSPLHF. Filled out from reference TRBV7-3 and TRBJ1-6, the complete variable domain reads GAGVSQTPSNKVTEKGKYVELRCDPISGHTALYWYRQSLGQGPEFLIYFQGTGAADDSGLPNDRFFAVRPEGSVSTLKIQRTERGDSAVYLCASSPTPRSPLHFGNGTRLTVT.

The chain uses TRBV4-2 and TRBJ1-1; no reliable D call. This CDR3 is 15 amino acids long. Germline CDR1 is LGHNA and CDR2 is YNFKEQ. Between the trimmed V and J ends, which lost 0 bases and 1 base, there was a span of 9 bases. CDR3 DNA sequence: TGTGCCAGCAGCCAAGATTTGGGTCGGAACACTGAAGCTTTCTTT. This codes for CASSQDLGRNTEAFF.

The chain is built from TRBV3-1 (or the pseudogene TRBV3-2) and TRBJ1-2; 8 nucleotides match TRBD1. V shed 3 bases, J shed 7 bases, and the junction held 10 bases outside the gene matches. This CDR3 region has 15 residues. Looked up from germline, CDR1 is LGHDT and CDR2 is YNNKEL (reference sequence). DNA for the CDR3: TGTGCCAGCAGCCACACCGGACAGGGTTATGGTGGCTACACCTTC. This sequence encodes CASSHTGQGYGGYTF.

The gene calls are TRBV5-1 and TRBJ2-5; tentatively, D is TRBD2 (6 bases). Per germline, CDR1 SGHRS and CDR2 YFSETQ. Trimming removed 5 bases from V and 7 bases from J, with 12 bases in between. The CDR3 covers 12 residues. The CDR3 DNA reads TGCGCCAGCAGGGAGGGTACGGGGACCCAGTACTTC. Amino acid sequence: CASREGTGTQYF.

J is TRBJ1-2 and V is TRBV7-2; D is unresolved. The CDR3 is 18 residues long. Trimming removed 4 bases at V and 1 base at J, with 22 bases between. Germline CDR1 and CDR2: SGHTA and FQGNSA. The DNA for the CDR3 is TGTGCCAGCAGCTCCAAAGGCGAACGGTTGGCCAGTAACTATGGCTACACCTTC. It codes for CASSSKGERLASNYGYTF.

The sample holds one count of this clone. The CDR3 here is CASSSNRITGGGTEAFF. CDR3 nucleotides: TGTGCCAGCTCATCAAACCGCATTACTGGGGGAGGCACTGAAGCTTTCTTT. This sequence joins TRBV18 and TRBJ1-1, with a tentative D call TRBD1 (5 bases). Trimming removed 5 bases from V and 4 bases from J, with 23 bases in between. CDR3 length equals 17 residues. CDR1 and CDR2 from the germline V gene are KGHSH and LQKENI.